The subject of this entry is one TCR beta chain. This sample stems from a study of T cell responses to AZD1222 COVID-19 vaccine. Assay: immunoSEQ multiplex PCR; the TCRdb copy retains only in-frame clones and omits some. This table holds about 61,000 clones, about 90% found once. Germline CDR1 and CDR2: SGHAT and FQNNGV. CDR3 length: 17 residues. V lost 5 bases, J lost 0 bases, and 10 bases stayed unmatched. This receptor was identified in an adult in good health. The rearrangement uses TRBV11-2 and TRBJ1-3; 7 bases are a match to TRBD1. Sequencing was performed on peripheral blood, taken on day 0 of AZD1222 vaccination. CDR3 nucleotides: TGTGCCAGCAGCCCCCGGACAGGCGAAAACTCTGGAAACACCATATATTTT. Its translation: CASSPRTGENSGNTIYF.